These T cell receptor beta chains were read from a single sample in a study of CD8 T cells in Susac syndrome. TCRdb reprocessed the immunoSEQ multiplex PCR reads via MiXCR and lists one record per CDR3 protein. This table holds some 300,000 distinct CDR3 sequences, about 82% found once. The sample was CD8+ T cells from PBMCs. These receptors all come from a human donor with multiple sclerosis. CDR3s include the opening cysteine and the closing phenylalanine or tryptophan. Fields, in order: CDR3 DNA, CDR3 protein, clone size, J gene, D gene, V gene. A D gene is named only where the DNA matches it firmly. Not all rows give a size; the values are once, few, many and, for expanded clones, a class.

CDR3nt: TGTGCCAGTAGCCTCCAGGGACTAGGGTCTAGTGAGCAGTTCTTC; CDR3aa: CASSLQGLGSSEQFF; abundance: -; j_gene: TRBJ2-1; d_gene: TRBD2; v_gene: TRBV19
CDR3nt: TGTGCCAGCAGTTTACGGGACATAAATCAAGAGACCCAGTACTTC; CDR3aa: CASSLRDINQETQYF; abundance: -; j_gene: TRBJ2-5; d_gene: -; v_gene: TRBV12-3/TRBV12-4
CDR3nt: TGCAGTGCTCCCCCGGGGGTCGATGGCTACACCTTC; CDR3aa: CSAPPGVDGYTF; abundance: once; j_gene: TRBJ1-2; d_gene: -; v_gene: TRBV20-1
CDR3nt: TGTGCCAGCAGTTTATCTAGGGTCAATGAGCAGTTCTTC; CDR3aa: CASSLSRVNEQFF; abundance: once; j_gene: TRBJ2-1; d_gene: -; v_gene: TRBV27
CDR3nt: TGTGCCAGCACCCCGACCCCCTCTTACTACGAGCAGTACTTC; CDR3aa: CASTPTPSYYEQYF; abundance: -; j_gene: TRBJ2-7; d_gene: -; v_gene: TRBV28
CDR3nt: TGTGCCAGCAGCTTTCCTCGTAATGTAGCGGGAGAGGCCGGGGAGCTGTTTTTT; CDR3aa: CASSFPRNVAGEAGELFF; abundance: -; j_gene: TRBJ2-2; d_gene: TRBD2; v_gene: TRBV7-9
CDR3nt: TGTGCCAGCAGCCACCGGGACAGGGGGAATCAGCCCCAGCATTTT; CDR3aa: CASSHRDRGNQPQHF; abundance: -; j_gene: TRBJ1-5; d_gene: TRBD1; v_gene: TRBV3-1
CDR3nt: TGTGCCAGCAGCTTAGGGAGCGGGAGGGCCTTATATGAGCAGTTCTTC; CDR3aa: CASSLGSGRALYEQFF; abundance: -; j_gene: TRBJ2-1; d_gene: TRBD2; v_gene: TRBV7-9
CDR3nt: TGTGCCAGCAGCCGACAGACTGAAGCTTTCTTT; CDR3aa: CASSRQTEAFF; abundance: -; j_gene: TRBJ1-1; d_gene: -; v_gene: TRBV7-9
CDR3nt: TGCAGTGCTAGGCCCACTAGCGGGAGTATGAATGAGCAGTTCTTC; CDR3aa: CSARPTSGSMNEQFF; abundance: -; j_gene: TRBJ2-1; d_gene: TRBD2; v_gene: TRBV20-1
CDR3nt: TGTGCCAGCAGCGAAACGGGTTCCATCTACGAGCAGTACTTC; CDR3aa: CASSETGSIYEQYF; abundance: few; j_gene: TRBJ2-7; d_gene: -; v_gene: TRBV9
CDR3nt: TGTGCCAGCAGTGTGAATCGGGACGGTAATGAAAAACTGTTTTTT; CDR3aa: CASSVNRDGNEKLFF; abundance: -; j_gene: TRBJ1-4; d_gene: -; v_gene: TRBV2
CDR3nt: TGTGCCAGCAGCCAAGGGGCCTCTGGAGAGGCCCAGTACTTC; CDR3aa: CASSQGASGEAQYF; abundance: -; j_gene: TRBJ2-5; d_gene: -; v_gene: TRBV14
CDR3nt: TGCGCCAGCAGCCAAGTCGTCTTTGAGACCCAGTACTTC; CDR3aa: CASSQVVFETQYF; abundance: -; j_gene: TRBJ2-5; d_gene: -; v_gene: TRBV4-3
CDR3nt: TGTGCCAGCAGCCACAATGAGCAGTTCTTC; CDR3aa: CASSHNEQFF; abundance: -; j_gene: TRBJ2-1; d_gene: -; v_gene: TRBV7-9
CDR3nt: TGTGCCAGCAGCAGCAACAGGTTCTTAAATCAGCCCCAGCATTTT; CDR3aa: CASSSNRFLNQPQHF; abundance: -; j_gene: TRBJ1-5; d_gene: -; v_gene: TRBV6-5
CDR3nt: TGTGCCAGCAGCCGGACGGATCTTAGCTCTGGGGCCAACGTCCTGACTTTC; CDR3aa: CASSRTDLSSGANVLTF; abundance: -; j_gene: TRBJ2-6; d_gene: -; v_gene: TRBV28
CDR3nt: TGCGCCAGCAGCTGGCAAACAGGGGGAGAGAGCTCCTACGAGCAGTACTTC; CDR3aa: CASSWQTGGESSYEQYF; abundance: -; j_gene: TRBJ2-7; d_gene: TRBD1; v_gene: TRBV4-3
CDR3nt: TGTGCCAGCAGTTTATCAGCGGACATCTATGGCTACACCTTC; CDR3aa: CASSLSADIYGYTF; abundance: once; j_gene: TRBJ1-2; d_gene: -; v_gene: TRBV27
CDR3nt: TGTGCCAGCAGCTGGAGGACCGTCGGTGATGAGCAGTTCTTC; CDR3aa: CASSWRTVGDEQFF; abundance: -; j_gene: TRBJ2-1; d_gene: -; v_gene: TRBV11-2
CDR3nt: TGCGCCAGCAGCAAGGGGGATGAAAAACTGTTTTTT; CDR3aa: CASSKGDEKLFF; abundance: once; j_gene: TRBJ1-4; d_gene: -; v_gene: TRBV5-1
CDR3nt: TGTGCCAGCAGGCCTTCCCTGAACACCGGGGAGCTGTTTTTT; CDR3aa: CASRPSLNTGELFF; abundance: -; j_gene: TRBJ2-2; d_gene: -; v_gene: TRBV27
CDR3nt: TGTGCCAGCACCCCGAAGGGGAGGCAGCCCCAGCATTTT; CDR3aa: CASTPKGRQPQHF; abundance: -; j_gene: TRBJ1-5; d_gene: -; v_gene: TRBV2
CDR3nt: TGTGCCAGCAGCTTAGGACAGACCAATCAGCCCCAGCATTTT; CDR3aa: CASSLGQTNQPQHF; abundance: many; j_gene: TRBJ1-5; d_gene: -; v_gene: TRBV7-9
CDR3nt: TGTGCCAGCTCACCAAGAGAAGGGGACACTGAAGCTTTCTTT; CDR3aa: CASSPREGDTEAFF; abundance: -; j_gene: TRBJ1-1; d_gene: -; v_gene: TRBV18
CDR3nt: TGTGCCAGCAGCGCCACGCCCGACCAGCCCCAGCATTTT; CDR3aa: CASSATPDQPQHF; abundance: -; j_gene: TRBJ1-5; d_gene: -; v_gene: TRBV9
CDR3nt: TGCAGTGCTAGAGATTGGAGCCACGAGCAGTACTTC; CDR3aa: CSARDWSHEQYF; abundance: -; j_gene: TRBJ2-7; d_gene: -; v_gene: TRBV20-1
CDR3nt: TGTGCCTCCCAGGGACAGGACTTTACTGAAGCTTTCTTT; CDR3aa: CASQGQDFTEAFF; abundance: -; j_gene: TRBJ1-1; d_gene: TRBD1; v_gene: TRBV30
CDR3nt: TGTGCCAGCAGTCTTATAGGGTTCGCGGGGACAGATACGCAGTATTTT; CDR3aa: CASSLIGFAGTDTQYF; abundance: -; j_gene: TRBJ2-3; d_gene: -; v_gene: TRBV27